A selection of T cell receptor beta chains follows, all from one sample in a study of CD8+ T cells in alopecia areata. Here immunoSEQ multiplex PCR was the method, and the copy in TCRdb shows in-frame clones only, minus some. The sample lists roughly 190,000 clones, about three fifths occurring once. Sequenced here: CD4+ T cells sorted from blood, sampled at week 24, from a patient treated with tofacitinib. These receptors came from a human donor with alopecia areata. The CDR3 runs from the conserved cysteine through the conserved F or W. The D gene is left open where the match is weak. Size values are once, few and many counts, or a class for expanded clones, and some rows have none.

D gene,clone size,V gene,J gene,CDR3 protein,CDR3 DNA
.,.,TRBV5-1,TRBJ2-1,CASSPIAGANNEQFF,TGCGCCAGCAGCCCTATTGCGGGGGCCAACAATGAGCAGTTCTTC
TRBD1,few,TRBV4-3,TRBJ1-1,CASSQAGQGRTNTEAFF,TGCGCCAGCAGCCAGGCCGGACAGGGCCGAACGAACACTGAAGCTTTCTTT
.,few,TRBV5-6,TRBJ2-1,CASNHRVGDEFF,TGTGCCAGCAACCACAGGGTAGGGGATGAGTTCTTC
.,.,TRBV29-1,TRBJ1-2,CSVGPRQANYGYTF,TGCAGCGTAGGACCCCGACAGGCGAACTATGGCTACACCTTC
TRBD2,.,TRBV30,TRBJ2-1,CAWSRLAGLYNEQFF,TGTGCCTGGAGTAGGCTAGCGGGGCTTTACAATGAGCAGTTCTTC
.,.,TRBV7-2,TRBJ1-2,CASSPRTGGYTF,TGTGCCAGCAGCCCGAGGACCGGAGGCTACACCTTC
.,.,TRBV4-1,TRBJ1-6,CASSQDLDSPLHF,TGCGCCAGCAGCCAAGATTTAGATTCACCCCTCCACTTT
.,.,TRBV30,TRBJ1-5,CAWSVKSTANQPQHF,TGTGCCTGGAGTGTAAAATCGACGGCCAATCAGCCCCAGCATTTT
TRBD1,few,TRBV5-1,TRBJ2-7,CASSLGPGQGHEQYF,TGCGCCAGCAGCTTGGGTCCGGGACAGGGCCACGAGCAGTACTTC
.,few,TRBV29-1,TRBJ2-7,CSVGNSKGHEQYF,TGCAGCGTTGGGAACTCGAAAGGCCACGAGCAGTACTTC
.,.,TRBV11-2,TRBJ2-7,CASTAQDEQYF,TGTGCCAGCACCGCTCAAGACGAGCAGTACTTC
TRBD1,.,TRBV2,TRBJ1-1,CASSAYRGTAFF,TGTGCCAGCAGTGCCTACAGGGGCACAGCTTTCTTT
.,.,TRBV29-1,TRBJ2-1,CSGSSSYNEQFF,TGCAGCGGGTCGAGCTCCTACAATGAGCAGTTCTTC
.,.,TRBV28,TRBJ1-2,CASIKSPKPLGYTF,TGTGCCAGCATCAAAAGTCCGAAGCCATTAGGCTACACCTTC
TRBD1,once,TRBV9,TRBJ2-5,CASSPTGLRETQYF,TGTGCCAGCAGCCCGACAGGGCTTCGGGAGACCCAGTACTTC
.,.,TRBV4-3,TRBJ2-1,CASSQHPGVRGDEQFF,TGCGCCAGCAGCCAGCACCCGGGGGTCCGAGGGGATGAGCAGTTCTTC